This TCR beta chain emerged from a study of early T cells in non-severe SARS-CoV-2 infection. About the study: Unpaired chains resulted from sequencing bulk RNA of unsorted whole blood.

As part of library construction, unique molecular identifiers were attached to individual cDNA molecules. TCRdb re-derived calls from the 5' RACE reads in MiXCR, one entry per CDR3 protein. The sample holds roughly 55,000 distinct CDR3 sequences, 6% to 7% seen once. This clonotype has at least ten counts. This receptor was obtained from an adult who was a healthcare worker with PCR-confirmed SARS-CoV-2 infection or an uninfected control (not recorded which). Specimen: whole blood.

The CDR3 DNA reads TGTGCCAGCAGCTTGCGACAGAACGGCTATTCACCCCTCCACTTT. Protein sequence: CASSLRQNGYSPLHF. This chain links TRBV7-9 with TRBJ1-6; TRBD1 might be the D (5 bases). CDR1 SEHNR and CDR2 FQNEAQ come from the germline V gene (reference sequence). The length of the CDR3 is 15 residues. The ends were cut back, 3 bases at V and 8 bases at J, with 14 bases in the middle.